The 13 T cell receptor beta chains below come from one sample, sequenced in a study of OX40 agonist ivuxolimab in advanced cancers. The table came from immunoSEQ multiplex PCR; TCRdb's copy has only in-frame clones and leaves some out. Among 72,000 or so clones listed, around nine tenths were seen once. The specimen comprised CD4+ or CD8+ T cells sorted from blood, sampled in a trial of the OX40 agonist ivuxolimab. The receptor set was obtained from an adult with an advanced solid tumor such as melanoma, head and neck, liver or kidney cancer.

The V call is TRBV2, the J call TRBJ1-2; D unresolved. The CDR3 spans 11 residues. The V gene's germline CDR1 is SNHLY and CDR2 FYNNEI. The CDR3 protein is CGGSSNYGYTF. CDR3 in DNA: TGTGGTGGGAGCTCTAACTATGGCTACACCTTC.

V usage is TRBV28 and J usage is TRBJ1-4, with 11 bases fitting TRBD1. CDR1 is MDHEN, CDR2 SYDVKM, per germline. The CDR3 is 15 residues long. V lost 4 bases to trimming and J lost 8 bases; unmatched junction nucleotides: 6. CDR3 loop: CASSSPGTGGEKLFF. In nucleotides, the CDR3 is TGTGCCAGCAGTTCCCCCGGGACAGGGGGAGAAAAACTGTTTTTT.

V and J are TRBV4-2 and TRBJ2-1; D is undetermined. Trimming left V 0 bases short and J 12 bases short, with 12 bases between. Germline V gene data show CDR1 as LGHNA and CDR2 as YNFKEQ. The CDR3 has 13 amino acids. The CDR3 coding sequence is TGTGCCAGCAGCCAAGACGGGCCCGGCGGGCAGTTCTTC. It translates to CASSQDGPGGQFF.

This chain uses TRBV6-5 with TRBJ1-1; tentative D call: TRBD1 (5 bases). V shed 3 bases and J shed 0 bases, with 11 bases lying between them. CDR3 length: 15 residues. Per germline, CDR1 MNHEY and CDR2 SVGAGI. The CDR3 spells CASSYGGTMNTEAFF. CDR3 bases: TGTGCCAGCAGTTATGGGGGAACCATGAACACTGAAGCTTTCTTT.

The DNA for the CDR3 is TGTGCCAGCAGTCGGGATGGGGGGCTCTACACTGAAGCTTTCTTT. This codes for CASSRDGGLYTEAFF. This chain joins TRBV6-1 and TRBJ1-1; perhaps TRBD1 as D (6 bases). The CDR3 covers 15 residues. V lost 5 bases and J lost 3, with 16 bases in between. Germline-derived CDR1 and CDR2 are MNHNS and SASEGT.

The chain has TRBV18 and TRBJ2-7, with 9 bases matching TRBD2. CDR1 KGHSH and CDR2 LQKENI come from the germline V gene. The V segment lost 4 bases and the J segment 3 bases; nucleotides outside the gene matches: 4. The CDR3 sequence is 14 residues long. The chain's CDR3 is CASSLGTSFYEQYF. DNA of the CDR3: TGTGCCAGCTCACTTGGGACTAGCTTCTACGAGCAGTACTTC.

The CDR3 coding sequence is TGCGCCAGCAGCTTGGGGGCGGGTAGCGGAGAAGAGACCCAGTACTTC. Translated, it gives CASSLGAGSGEETQYF. This chain joins TRBV5-1 and TRBJ2-5; tentative D call: TRBD2 (6 bases). The V end lost 0 bases, the J end lost 3 bases, and 15 bases lay between the germline ends. CDR1 and CDR2 from the germline V gene are SGHRS and YFSETQ. This CDR3 is 16 amino acids long.

The rearrangement joins TRBV7-8 to TRBJ2-7; 11 bases agree with TRBD2. CDR3 size: 19 residues. Germline CDR1 is SGHVS and CDR2 is FQNEAQ. The V gene end was trimmed by 5 bases and the J gene end by 5 bases; junction bases not matched to a gene: 20. For the CDR3, the DNA is TGTGCCAGCAGCCCTATCCGGACTAGCGGGTTCCCTTCACGGGACGAGCAGTACTTC. It yields the protein CASSPIRTSGFPSRDEQYF. Using reference TRBV7-8 and TRBJ2-7 for the parts outside the CDR3, the full variable domain is GAGVSQSPRYKVAKRGQDVALRCDPISGHVSLFWYQQALGQGPEFLTYFQNEAQLDKSGLPSDRFFAERPEGSVSTLKIQRTQQEDSAVYLCASSPIRTSGFPSRDEQYFGPGTRLTVT.

This sequence joins TRBV2 and TRBJ2-5; 12 bases match TRBD2. Losses at the gene ends were 9 bases for V and 5 bases for J; bases not matched to a gene: 4. The CDR3 is made up of 13 amino acids. Per germline, CDR1 SNHLY and CDR2 FYNNEI. CDR3 in DNA: TGTGCCAGAAGACTAGCGGGAGTGGAGACCCAGTACTTC. The encoded protein is CARRLAGVETQYF. Variable domain in full (rest from reference TRBV2 and TRBJ2-5): EPEVTQTPSHQVTQMGQEVILRCVPISNHLYFYWYRQILGQKVEFLVSFYNNEISEKSEIFDDQFSVERPDGSNFTLKIRSTKLEDSAMYFCARRLAGVETQYFGPGTRLLVL.

The genes are TRBV19 and TRBJ1-5; the match to TRBD1 covers 8 bases. Germline V lookup: CDR1 LNHDA, CDR2 SQIVND (reference sequence). This CDR3 contains 18 residues. J was trimmed by 7 bases and V by 3 bases; bases with no gene match: 17. CDR3 nucleotide sequence: TGTGCCAGTAGTATCCCCCGGCAGGGGGCCCCCCCTCGACAGCCCCAGCATTTT. Translation: CASSIPRQGAPPRQPQHF.

This rearrangement joins TRBV4-2 to TRBJ2-1; D possibly corresponds to TRBD2 (6 bases). The germline V gene encodes CDR1 LGHNA and CDR2 YNFKEQ. Deletions cut 0 bases from V and 8 bases from J, with 11 bases between. The CDR3 contains 14 residues. CDR3 sequence: CASSQDLRGDEQFF. The CDR3 DNA follows: TGTGCCAGCAGCCAAGATCTGCGGGGCGATGAGCAGTTCTTC.

The chain joins TRBV7-9 to TRBJ2-1; D not certain. From germline, CDR1 is SEHNR and CDR2 FQNEAQ (reference sequence). The CDR3 sequence is 13 residues long. V lost 5 bases and J lost 2, with 7 bases in between. The CDR3 protein is CASSLGPYNEQFF. The DNA for the CDR3 is TGTGCCAGCAGCCTGGGCCCCTACAATGAGCAGTTCTTC.

The chain is built from TRBV5-1 and TRBJ2-3; D unresolved. There are 17 residues in the CDR3. V lost 4 bases, J lost 3 bases, and 21 bases lay in between. Germline V CDR1 and CDR2: SGHRS, YFSETQ. The CDR3 protein is CASSEKGGRYVTDTQYF. CDR3 coding DNA: TGCGCCAGCAGCGAAAAGGGCGGCCGCTATGTAACAGATACGCAGTATTTT.